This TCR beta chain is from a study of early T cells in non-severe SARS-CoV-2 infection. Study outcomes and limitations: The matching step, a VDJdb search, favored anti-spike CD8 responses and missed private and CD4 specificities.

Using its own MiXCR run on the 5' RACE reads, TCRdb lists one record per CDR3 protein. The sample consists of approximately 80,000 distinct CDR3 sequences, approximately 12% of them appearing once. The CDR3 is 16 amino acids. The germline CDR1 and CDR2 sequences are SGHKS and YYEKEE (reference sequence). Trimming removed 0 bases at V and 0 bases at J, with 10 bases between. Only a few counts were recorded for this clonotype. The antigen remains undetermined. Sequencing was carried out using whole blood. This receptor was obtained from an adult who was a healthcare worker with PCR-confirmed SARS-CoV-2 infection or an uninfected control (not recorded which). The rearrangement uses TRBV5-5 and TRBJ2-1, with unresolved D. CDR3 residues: CASSLEVASSYNEQFF. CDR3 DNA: TGTGCCAGCAGCTTGGAGGTAGCTAGCTCCTACAATGAGCAGTTCTTC.